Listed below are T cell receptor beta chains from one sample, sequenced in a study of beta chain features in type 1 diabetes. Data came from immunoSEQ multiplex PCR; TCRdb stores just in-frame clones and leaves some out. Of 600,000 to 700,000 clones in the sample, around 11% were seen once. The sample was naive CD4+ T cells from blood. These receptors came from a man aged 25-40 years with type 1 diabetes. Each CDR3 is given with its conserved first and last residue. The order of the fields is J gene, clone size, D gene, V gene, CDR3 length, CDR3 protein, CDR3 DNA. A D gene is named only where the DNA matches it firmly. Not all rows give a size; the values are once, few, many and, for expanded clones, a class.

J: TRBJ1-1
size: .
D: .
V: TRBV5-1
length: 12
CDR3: CASRREGTEAFF
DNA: TGCGCCAGCAGAAGGGAGGGCACTGAAGCTTTCTTT

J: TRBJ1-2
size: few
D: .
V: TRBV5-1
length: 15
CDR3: CASSLWAGANYGYTF
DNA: TGCGCCAGCAGCCTGTGGGCCGGAGCTAACTATGGCTACACCTTC

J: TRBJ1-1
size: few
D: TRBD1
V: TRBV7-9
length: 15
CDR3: CASSFVGTANTEAFF
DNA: TGTGCCAGCAGCTTCGTGGGGACAGCGAACACTGAAGCTTTCTTT

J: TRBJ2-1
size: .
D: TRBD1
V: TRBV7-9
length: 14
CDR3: CASSPGQVAREQFF
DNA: TGTGCCAGCAGCCCTGGACAGGTTGCAAGGGAGCAGTTCTTC

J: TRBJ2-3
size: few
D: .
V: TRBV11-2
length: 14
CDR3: CASSVRMHTDTQYF
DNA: TGTGCCAGCAGCGTAAGGATGCACACAGATACGCAGTATTTT

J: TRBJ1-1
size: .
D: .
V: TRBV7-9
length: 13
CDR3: CASRTYLNTEAFF
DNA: TGTGCCAGCAGGACCTACCTGAACACTGAAGCTTTCTTT

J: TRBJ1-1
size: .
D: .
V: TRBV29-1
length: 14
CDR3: CSALVTVLNTEAFF
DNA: TGCAGCGCCCTCGTGACAGTCCTAAACACTGAAGCTTTCTTT

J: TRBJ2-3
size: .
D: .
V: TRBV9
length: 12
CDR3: CASSVAADTQYF
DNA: TGTGCCAGCAGCGTAGCCGCAGATACGCAGTATTTT

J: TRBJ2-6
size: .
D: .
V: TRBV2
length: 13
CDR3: CASQDSGANVLTF
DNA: TGTGCCAGTCAAGACTCTGGGGCCAACGTCCTGACTTTC

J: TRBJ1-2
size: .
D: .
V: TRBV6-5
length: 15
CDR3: CASRGTGFPNYGYTF
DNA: TGTGCCAGCAGAGGGACCGGGTTTCCTAACTATGGCTACACCTTC

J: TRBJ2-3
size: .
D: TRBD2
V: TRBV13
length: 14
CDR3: CASSRTSPADTQYF
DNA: TGTGCCAGCAGTCGGACTAGTCCGGCAGATACGCAGTATTTT

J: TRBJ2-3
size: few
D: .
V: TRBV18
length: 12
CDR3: CASSPQGDTQYF
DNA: TGTGCCAGCTCACCCCAGGGGGATACGCAGTATTTT

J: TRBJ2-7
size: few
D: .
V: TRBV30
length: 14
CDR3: CAWSVRGSAYEQYF
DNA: TGTGCCTGGAGTGTACGGGGTAGCGCCTACGAGCAGTACTTC

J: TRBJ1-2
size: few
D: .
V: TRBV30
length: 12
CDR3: CAWSRSGYGYTF
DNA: TGTGCCTGGAGTCGATCGGGGTATGGCTACACCTTC

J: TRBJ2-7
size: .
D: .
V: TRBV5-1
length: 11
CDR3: CASSSDYEQYF
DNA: TGCGCCAGCAGCTCCGACTACGAGCAGTACTTC

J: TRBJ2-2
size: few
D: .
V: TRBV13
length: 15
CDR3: CASSLARPPVGELFF
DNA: TGTGCCAGCAGCTTGGCGCGCCCCCCGGTCGGGGAGCTGTTTTTT

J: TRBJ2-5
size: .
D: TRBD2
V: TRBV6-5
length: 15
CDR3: CASSGTSIRGETQYF
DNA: TGTGCCAGCAGCGGGACTAGCATTAGGGGAGAGACCCAGTACTTC

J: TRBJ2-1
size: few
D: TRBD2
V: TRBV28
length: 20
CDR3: CASSSPIGLAGGSSYNEQFF
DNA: TGTGCCAGCAGCTCCCCTATAGGACTAGCGGGGGGAAGCTCCTACAATGAGCAGTTCTTC

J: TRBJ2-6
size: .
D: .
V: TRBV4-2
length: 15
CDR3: CASSRIGSGANVLTF
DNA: TGTGCCAGCAGCCGAATCGGCTCTGGGGCCAACGTCCTGACTTTC

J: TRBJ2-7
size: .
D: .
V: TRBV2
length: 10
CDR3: CASSGYEQYF
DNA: TGTGCCAGCAGTGGGTACGAGCAGTACTTC

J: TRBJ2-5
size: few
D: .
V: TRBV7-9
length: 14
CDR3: CASSLVQGQETQYF
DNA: TGTGCCAGCAGCTTAGTGCAGGGGCAAGAGACCCAGTACTTC

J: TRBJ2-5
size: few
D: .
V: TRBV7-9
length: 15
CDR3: CASSPRGRVEETQYF
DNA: TGTGCCAGCAGCCCAAGGGGCAGGGTGGAAGAGACCCAGTACTTC

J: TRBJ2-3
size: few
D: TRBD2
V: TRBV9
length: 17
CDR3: CASSETSGAGSTDTQYF
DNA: TGTGCCAGCAGCGAAACTAGCGGGGCCGGGAGCACAGATACGCAGTATTTT

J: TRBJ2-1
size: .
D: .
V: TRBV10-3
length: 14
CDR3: CATFTAADSNEQFF
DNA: TGTGCCACCTTCACAGCAGCTGACAGTAATGAGCAGTTCTTC

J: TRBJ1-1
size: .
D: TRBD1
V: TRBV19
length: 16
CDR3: CASSRRIGTGNTEAFF
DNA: TGTGCCAGTAGTAGACGGATCGGGACAGGGAACACTGAAGCTTTCTTT

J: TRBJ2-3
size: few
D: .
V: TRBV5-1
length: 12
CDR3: CASRPDTDTQYF
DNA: TGCGCCAGCAGACCAGACACAGATACGCAGTATTTT

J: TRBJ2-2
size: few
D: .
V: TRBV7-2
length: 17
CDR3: CASTPGPRRWNTGELFF
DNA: TGTGCCAGCACCCCGGGACCCCGGAGGTGGAACACCGGGGAGCTGTTTTTT

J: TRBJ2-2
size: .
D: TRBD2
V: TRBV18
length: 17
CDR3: CASSPPSGGRNTGELFF
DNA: TGTGCCAGCTCACCACCGAGCGGGGGCAGGAACACCGGGGAGCTGTTTTTT

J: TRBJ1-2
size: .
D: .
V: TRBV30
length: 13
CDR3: CAWSVIRELGYTF
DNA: TGTGCCTGGAGTGTAATCAGGGAGCTTGGCTACACCTTC

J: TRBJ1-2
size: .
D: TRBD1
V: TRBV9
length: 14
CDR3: CASSWTGDNYGYTF
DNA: TGTGCCAGCAGTTGGACAGGGGATAACTATGGCTACACCTTC

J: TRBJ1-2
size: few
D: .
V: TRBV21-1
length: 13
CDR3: CASRQMGLYGYTF
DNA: TGTGCCAGCAGACAAATGGGCCTCTATGGCTACACCTTC

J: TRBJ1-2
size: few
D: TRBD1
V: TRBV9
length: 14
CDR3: CASSKDRVGYGYTF
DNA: TGTGCCAGCAGCAAAGACAGGGTCGGATATGGCTACACCTTC

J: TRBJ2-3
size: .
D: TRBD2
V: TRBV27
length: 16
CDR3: CASSPRLAGGPGTQYF
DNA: TGTGCCAGCAGTCCCAGACTAGCGGGGGGGCCTGGTACGCAGTATTTT

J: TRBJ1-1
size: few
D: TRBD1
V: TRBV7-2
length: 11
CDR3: CASSSGQGAFF
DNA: TGTGCCAGCAGCTCAGGACAGGGAGCTTTCTTT

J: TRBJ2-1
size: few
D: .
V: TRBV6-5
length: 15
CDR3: CASSYARRDYNEQFF
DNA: TGTGCCAGCAGTTACGCCCGCCGGGATTACAATGAGCAGTTCTTC

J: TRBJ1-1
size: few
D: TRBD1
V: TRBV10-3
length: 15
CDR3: CAISEATGTRAEAFF
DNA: TGTGCCATCAGTGAGGCGACAGGGACGCGGGCTGAAGCTTTCTTT

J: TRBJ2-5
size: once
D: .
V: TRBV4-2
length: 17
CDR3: CASSQDPGEAFKETQYF
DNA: TGTGCCAGCAGCCAAGATCCGGGCGAAGCCTTTAAAGAGACCCAGTACTTC

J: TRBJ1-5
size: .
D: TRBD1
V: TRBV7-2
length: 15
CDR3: CASSLTGDSNQPQHF
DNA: TGTGCCAGCAGCTTAACAGGGGATAGCAATCAGCCCCAGCATTTT

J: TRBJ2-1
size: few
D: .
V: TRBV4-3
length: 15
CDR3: CASSQTSRTHNEQFF
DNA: TGCGCCAGCAGCCAGACCTCGCGAACCCACAATGAGCAGTTCTTC

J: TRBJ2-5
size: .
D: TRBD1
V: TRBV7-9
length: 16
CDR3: CASSRSGQGWQETQYF
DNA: TGTGCCAGCAGCCGATCCGGACAGGGCTGGCAAGAGACCCAGTACTTC

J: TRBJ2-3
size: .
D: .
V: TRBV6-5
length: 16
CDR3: CASSYSNSRGPDTQYF
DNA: TGTGCCAGCAGTTACTCGAATTCGCGGGGGCCAGATACGCAGTATTTT

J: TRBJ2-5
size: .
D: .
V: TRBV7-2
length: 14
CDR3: CASSLARVLETQYF
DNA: TGTGCCAGCAGCTTAGCGCGCGTTCTGGAGACCCAGTACTTC

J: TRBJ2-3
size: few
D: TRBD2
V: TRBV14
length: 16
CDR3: CASSHIKRGVTDTQYF
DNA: TGTGCCAGCAGCCATATAAAGCGGGGGGTCACAGATACGCAGTATTTT

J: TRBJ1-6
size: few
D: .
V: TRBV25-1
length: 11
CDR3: CASSGDSPLHF
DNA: TGTGCCAGCAGTGGGGATTCACCCCTCCACTTT

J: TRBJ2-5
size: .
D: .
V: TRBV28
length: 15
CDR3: CASSLDGFIQETQYF
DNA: TGTGCCAGCAGCCTGGACGGATTCATCCAAGAGACCCAGTACTTC

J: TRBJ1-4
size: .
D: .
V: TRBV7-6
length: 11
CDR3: CASSLNEKLFF
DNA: TGTGCCAGCAGCTTAAATGAAAAACTGTTTTTT

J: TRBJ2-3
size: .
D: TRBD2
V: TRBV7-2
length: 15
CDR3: CASSLAGGSADTQYF
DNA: TGTGCCAGCAGCTTAGCGGGGGGGTCTGCAGATACGCAGTATTTT

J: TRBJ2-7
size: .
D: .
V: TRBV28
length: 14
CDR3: CASSSPSEIYEQYF
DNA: TGTGCCAGCAGTTCGCCGTCAGAAATTTACGAGCAGTACTTC

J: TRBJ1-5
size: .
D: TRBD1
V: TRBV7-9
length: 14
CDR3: CASSQDRSGQPQHF
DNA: TGTGCCAGCAGCCAGGACAGGTCCGGGCAGCCCCAGCATTTT

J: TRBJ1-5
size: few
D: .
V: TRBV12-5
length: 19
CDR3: CASGLVPMAGVLSNQPQHF
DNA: TGTGCTAGTGGTTTGGTACCGATGGCAGGGGTCCTTAGCAATCAGCCCCAGCATTTT

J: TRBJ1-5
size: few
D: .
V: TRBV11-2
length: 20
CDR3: CASSLEDEGVDPSPRQPQHF
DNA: TGTGCCAGCAGCTTAGAAGACGAGGGCGTGGACCCAAGCCCTCGCCAGCCCCAGCATTTT

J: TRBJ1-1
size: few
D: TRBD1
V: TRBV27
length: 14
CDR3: CASCQDRVNTEAFF
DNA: TGTGCCAGCTGCCAGGACAGGGTGAACACTGAAGCTTTCTTT

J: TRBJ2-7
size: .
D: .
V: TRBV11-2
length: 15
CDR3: CASSFLQASQHEQYF
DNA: TGTGCCAGCAGCTTCCTCCAGGCCAGCCAACACGAGCAGTACTTC